The 15 T cell receptor beta chains given below trace back to one sample, sequenced in a study of T-cell reconstitution after alpha-beta-depleted transplantation in children. The library targeted TCRbeta and was prepared with unique molecular identifiers. TCRdb reprocessed the PCR reads with MiXCR, giving one entry per CDR3 protein. The repertoire holds 95,000 to 150,000 distinct CDR3 sequences, with approximately 22% as singletons. The material sequenced was PBMCs, mostly from graft donor cells, taken 180 days after TCRalphabeta/CD19-depleted stem cell transplant. These receptor sequences come from a male patient between 2 and 10 years old who had a stem cell transplant for chronic granulomatous disease, so the T cells may come from the graft donor.

This clonotype was recorded many times. This chain links TRBV29-1 with TRBJ2-3; perhaps TRBD2 as D (6 bases). V was cut by 2 bases and J by 6 bases, with 9 bases left in between. This CDR3 has 12 residues. Germline-derived CDR1 and CDR2 are SQVTM and ANQGSEA. Here the CDR3 reads CSVETAGDTQYF. Here the CDR3 DNA reads TGCAGCGTTGAAACTGCGGGGGATACGCAGTATTTT.

At least ten counts were recorded for this clonotype. J is TRBJ2-7 and V is TRBV5-1; TRBD2 matches 11 bases. The germline V gene encodes CDR1 SGHRS and CDR2 YFSETQ. V was clipped by 0 bases and J by 6 bases; unmatched bases: 14. The length of the CDR3 is 18 residues. Here the CDR3 reads CASSLVSLAGGLVAEQYF. CDR3 DNA sequence: TGCGCCAGCAGCTTGGTAAGTCTAGCGGGAGGCCTTGTCGCCGAGCAGTACTTC.

This clonotype was recorded at least ten times. The chain carries TRBV15 and TRBJ2-2, with 7 nucleotides matching TRBD2. The germline CDR1 and CDR2 sequences are LNHNV and YYDKDF (reference sequence). The V and J ends lost 3 bases and 5 bases, in that order; junction bases with no gene match: 9. CDR3 length: 16 residues. The CDR3 spells CATSSEGGFWTGELFF. In DNA form, the CDR3 reads TGTGCCACCAGCAGCGAGGGAGGGTTTTGGACCGGGGAGCTGTTTTTT.

This clonotype was seen a handful of times. Because the CDR3's place on the DNA is in doubt, the DNA is left out and the CDR3 is given as listed by TCRdb. V gene TRBV12-3 or TRBV12-4 combines with J gene TRBJ2-7; the table's D call, TRBD1, was not checked against the DNA. The CDR3 totals 11 residues, both ends included. CDR3 in amino acids: CASSFGQGIYF.

In this sample, this clonotype turned up many times. The genes are TRBV7-2 and TRBJ2-7; the D gene is possibly TRBD1 (6 bases). V was cut by 4 bases and J by 5 bases, with 12 bases left in between. CDR3 length: 13 amino acids. Per germline, CDR1 SGHTA and CDR2 FQGNSA. The CDR3 bases are TGTGCCAGCAGCTGCCAACAGGGAAACGAGCAGTACTTC. Protein sequence: CASSCQQGNEQYF.

Ten or more counts support this clonotype. The chain carries TRBV10-3 and TRBJ2-7; D uncertain. V lost 4 bases and J lost 1, with 17 bases in between. The CDR3 is made up of 16 amino acids. CDR1 is ENHRY, CDR2 SYGVKD, per germline. CDR3 residues: CAISGVIGAVSYEQYF. DNA of the CDR3: TGTGCCATCAGTGGGGTAATTGGCGCAGTTTCCTACGAGCAGTACTTC.

CDR3 residues: CASSESGGAYSGNTIYF. The CDR3 region has the DNA TGTGCCAGCAGTGAATCGGGTGGGGCCTACTCTGGAAACACCATATATTTT. The chain employs TRBV25-1 and TRBJ1-3; possible D gene TRBD1, 5 bases. There are 17 residues in the CDR3. V was trimmed by 1 base and J by 0 bases, leaving 13 bases between them. Germline CDR1 is MGHDK and CDR2 is SYGVNS.

This clonotype has more than one count but fewer than ten. This chain joins TRBV9 and TRBJ2-3; D gene ambiguous. CDR1 and CDR2 (germline): SGDLS, YYNGEE. Trimming took 0 bases from V and 8 from J, leaving 4 bases between them. The CDR3 sequence is 11 residues long. CDR3 amino acids: CASSVDRTQYF. DNA of the CDR3: TGTGCCAGCAGCGTAGATCGTACGCAGTATTTT.

This clonotype has a count of ten or more. The chain has TRBV20-1 and TRBJ2-7, with 13 bases identical to TRBD2. Germline assignment: CDR1 DFQATT and CDR2 SNEGSKA (reference sequence). The CDR3 spans 15 residues. V lost 3 bases to trimming and J lost 1 base; unmatched junction nucleotides: 3. CDR3 residues: CSARQGLAGSYEQYF. CDR3 nucleotides: TGCAGTGCTAGGCAGGGACTAGCGGGGTCCTACGAGCAGTACTTC.

This chain links TRBV12-3 or TRBV12-4 with TRBJ1-3; a weak D match, TRBD1 (5 bases). V gave up 6 bases and J gave up 9 bases, with 15 bases separating them. This CDR3 has 13 amino acids. The CDR3 DNA reads TGTGCCAGCAGATCCGGGACCCTGGGCACCATATATTTT. This codes for CASRSGTLGTIYF.

V is TRBV5-4 and J is TRBJ2-1; a weak D match, TRBD2 (5 bases). The V end was cut by 4 bases, the J end by 10 bases, with 21 bases between. Germline CDR1 and CDR2: SGHNT and YYREEE (reference sequence). The length of the CDR3 is 15 residues. CDR3 sequence reads: CASSPLGGPWEEQFF. CDR3 DNA: TGTGCCAGCAGCCCACTTGGCGGACCATGGGAGGAGCAGTTCTTC.

This clonotype was counted ten times or more. The chain carries TRBV11-2 and TRBJ2-3; D is ambiguous. The CDR3 loop spans 13 amino acids. Germline V lookup: CDR1 SGHAT, CDR2 FQNNGV. Trimming stripped 3 bases from V and 4 bases from J, with 8 bases between. The CDR3 reads CASSLVGADTQYF. In DNA, the CDR3 is TGTGCCAGCAGCTTGGTTGGCGCAGATACGCAGTATTTT.

In this sample, this clonotype turned up many times. The genes are TRBV14 and TRBJ2-1; 11 bases match TRBD2. Trimming at V came to 4 bases and at J to 9 bases, leaving 14 bases not matched to a gene. Germline values: CDR1 SGHDN, CDR2 FVKESK. The CDR3 sequence is 17 residues long. The CDR3, as DNA: TGTGCCAGCAGCCCGACATGGGGGCTAGCGGGAGGCGCTGAGCAGTTCTTC. Amino acids: CASSPTWGLAGGAEQFF. The full variable domain, in which reference TRBV14 and TRBJ2-1 provide the parts outside the CDR3, is EAGVTQFPSHSVIEKGQTVTLRCDPISGHDNLYWYRRVMGKEIKFLLHFVKESKQDESGMPNNRFLAERTGGTYSTLKVQPAELEDSGVYFCASSPTWGLAGGAEQFFGPGTRLTVL.

In this sample, this clonotype turned up many times. The chain links TRBV7-2 to TRBJ2-2, with TRBD1 matching 9 bases. CDR1 SGHTA and CDR2 FQGNSA come from the germline V gene. J gave up 4 bases and V 6 bases, and 9 bases lay outside the gene matches. The CDR3 runs to 16 residues. CDR3 sequence: CASRHPGQGLTGELFF. In DNA form, the CDR3 reads TGTGCCAGCAGGCATCCGGGACAGGGTCTCACCGGGGAGCTGTTTTTT.

At least ten counts were recorded for this clonotype. The chain carries TRBV12-3 or TRBV12-4 and TRBJ1-1; D is uncertain. This CDR3 spans 15 amino acids. With 3 bases removed from V and 1 base from J, the gap between germline ends came to 12 bases. DNA for the CDR3: TGTGCCAGCAGTTTCGGGCACCTGGGGAACACTGAAGCTTTCTTT. Translating it yields CASSFGHLGNTEAFF.